These T cell receptor beta chains were read from a single sample in a study of graft-versus-host responses after intestinal transplantation. The antigens these receptors bind are not known. Measured with immunoSEQ multiplex PCR; TCRdb has only the in-frame clones, and not every one. The sample includes tens of thousands of clones, over 90% of them seen just once. Sequenced material: unstimulated CD8+ T cells sorted from spleen or lymph node cells, taken before transplant. The receptors here all came from a human donor who was the organ donor for an intestinal transplant. CDR3s leave out the opening cysteine and the closing phenylalanine or tryptophan. Fields, in order: V gene, CDR3 protein.

TRBV21-1	ASISTGTEHMNTEAF
TRBV13	ASSLGQRLTDTQY
TRBV28	ASSLSEGRGGTEAF
TRBV9	ASSTNPGGNYGYT
TRBV7-9	ASSPGLFETDTQY
TRBV7-2	ASSLVAGEETQY
TRBV27	ASSPVEGARDEQF
TRBV19	ASSWGGSEKLF
TRBV6-4	ASSEGSGDGADTQY
TRBV5-4	ASRPTSGGLGEQF
TRBV9	ASSGTGTPDTEAF
TRBV7-9	ASSPIVGQALNTGELF